This entry lists 26 T cell receptor beta chains sequenced from one sample in a study of cytomegalovirus exposure and HLA in healthy donors. The PCR was carried out with 60 Vbeta primers and 13 Jbeta primers. TCRdb's copy holds only in-frame clones and misses some; the assay was immunoSEQ multiplex PCR. The sample lists some 140,000 clones, over 60% occurring once. The specimen sequenced was PBMCs. These receptors were collected from a male donor in good health and CMV-seropositive.

The chain links TRBV10-1 to TRBJ2-7; TRBD1 aligns across 7 bases. The CDR3 length is 13 residues. The ends lost 6 bases at V and 9 bases at J; junction bases unmatched: 11. Germline V lookup: CDR1 WNHNN, CDR2 SYGVQD (reference sequence). The CDR3 sequence: CASRPRDSLVQYF. In nucleotides, the CDR3 is TGCGCCAGCAGGCCCCGGGACAGCCTCGTGCAGTACTTC.

The chain couples TRBV27 to TRBJ2-7; the match to TRBD1 covers 7 bases. Germline trimming cut 5 bases from V and 0 bases from J; bases unmatched to any gene: 7. This CDR3 region has 15 residues. From germline, CDR1 is MNHEY and CDR2 SMNVEV (reference sequence). CDR3 coding DNA: TGTGCCAGCAGTCTCTCAGGGGGTGGCTCCTACGAGCAGTACTTC. It specifies CASSLSGGGSYEQYF.

This clone was found a few times. J is TRBJ2-7 and V is TRBV7-2, with D unclear. CDR3 size: 11 residues. Trimming shortened V by 2 bases and J by 7 bases, and 6 bases separated the two germline ends. The germline CDR1 and CDR2 sequences are SGHTA and FQGNSA. CDR3 bases: TGTGCCAGCAGCTTATTCCGGGAGCAGTACTTC. It yields the protein CASSLFREQYF.

This clone was recorded once. J is TRBJ2-7 and V is TRBV27; tentatively, D is TRBD1 (5 bases). CDR1 is MNHEY and CDR2 is SMNVEV in the germline V gene (reference sequence). V lost 1 base and J lost 3, with 10 bases in between. This CDR3 is built from 14 residues. The chain's CDR3 is CASSLWGPDYEQYF. CDR3 DNA sequence: TGTGCCAGCAGTTTATGGGGCCCGGACTACGAGCAGTACTTC.

This chain connects TRBV28 to TRBJ2-3, with 8 positions matching TRBD1. Germline V gene data show CDR1 as MDHEN and CDR2 as SYDVKM. The CDR3 consists of 16 residues. The ends lost 7 bases at V and 2 bases at J; junction bases unmatched: 11. CDR3 in DNA: TGTGCCAGCACCAAGGTGGCAGGGGGCTACACAGATACGCAGTATTTT. This gives the protein CASTKVAGGYTDTQYF. The full variable domain, in which reference TRBV28 and TRBJ2-3 provide the parts outside the CDR3, is DVKVTQSSRYLVKRTGEKVFLECVQDMDHENMFWYRQDPGLGLRLIYFSYDVKMKEKGDIPEGYSVSREKKERFSLILESASTNQTSMYLCASTKVAGGYTDTQYFGPGTRLTVL.

This rearrangement joins TRBV5-6 to TRBJ2-1; the D gene is possibly TRBD2 (5 bases). The CDR3 consists of 14 residues. CDR1 is SGHDT and CDR2 is YYEEEE in the germline V gene. Trimming stripped 2 bases from V and 8 bases from J, with 14 bases between. In DNA, the CDR3 is TGTGCCAGCAGCTTCTGGTTAGAGGGCGATGAGCAGTTCTTC. This translates into CASSFWLEGDEQFF.

This clone was detected only once. The gene calls are TRBV5-5 and TRBJ1-1; D not resolved. There are 16 residues in the CDR3. Germline V CDR1 and CDR2: SGHKS, YYEKEE (reference sequence). Trimming removed 0 bases at V and 1 base at J, with 13 bases between. The CDR3 sequence: CASSLDVRVANTEAFF. Here the CDR3 DNA reads TGTGCCAGCAGCTTGGATGTTCGGGTCGCGAACACTGAAGCTTTCTTT.

The chain couples TRBV18 to TRBJ1-5, with 7 bases matching TRBD1. The CDR3 consists of 16 residues. The junction had 8 bases not matched to a gene; V was cut back by 6 bases and J by 0 bases. CDR1 is KGHSH and CDR2 is LQKENI in the germline V gene. The CDR3 DNA is TGTGCCAGCTCTCTGGGACAGCCCTATAGCAATCAGCCCCAGCATTTT. Its translation: CASSLGQPYSNQPQHF.

V and J are TRBV6-5 and TRBJ1-4; perhaps TRBD1 as D (5 bases). With 4 bases removed from V and 8 bases from J, the gap between germline ends came to 14 bases. Germline CDR1 MNHEY, CDR2 SVGAGI. The CDR3 sequence is 14 residues long. In nucleotides, the CDR3 is TGTGCCAGCAGTTTGACCCGGGACTTAGAAAAACTGTTTTTT. Translating gives CASSLTRDLEKLFF.

The genes are TRBV9 and TRBJ2-2; TRBD2 is a possible D gene (5 bases). The V end was cut by 3 bases, the J end by 0 bases, with 12 bases between. This CDR3 is 16 amino acids long. In germline, CDR1 is SGDLS, CDR2 YYNGEE. CDR3 sequence (DNA): TGTGCCAGCAGCGAATTTAGCGTCGCGAACACCGGGGAGCTGTTTTTT. Encoded protein: CASSEFSVANTGELFF.

The V gene is TRBV5-1, the J gene TRBJ2-5, with TRBD2 matching 14 bases. The CDR3 spans 17 residues. Germline trimming cut 0 bases from V and 5 bases from J; bases unmatched to any gene: 6. Germline V gene lookup returns CDR1 SGHRS and CDR2 YFSETQ. The CDR3 coding sequence is TGCGCCAGCAGCTTGGGGACTAGCGGGGGGATCCGGGAGACCCAGTACTTC. Amino acid sequence: CASSLGTSGGIRETQYF.

This chain links TRBV7-9 with TRBJ2-5; D perhaps matches TRBD1 (6 bases). The CDR3 is made up of 15 amino acids. CDR1 SEHNR and CDR2 FQNEAQ come from the germline V gene (reference sequence). With 0 bases removed from V and 3 bases from J, the gap between germline ends came to 11 bases. This chain's CDR3 is CASSLAPWTEETQYF. The CDR3 DNA follows: TGTGCCAGCAGCTTAGCGCCCTGGACAGAAGAGACCCAGTACTTC.

The CDR3 nucleotides read TGTGCCACTTCGGCCGGGGCGGGGTTCGGGAATGAGCAGTTCTTC. As protein: CATSAGAGFGNEQFF. The chain carries TRBV2 and TRBJ2-1; TRBD2 is a possible D gene (6 bases). CDR1 is SNHLY and CDR2 is FYNNEI in the germline V gene. V was cut by 10 bases and J by 7 bases, with 23 bases left in between. The CDR3 contains 15 residues.

The CDR3 is CASSPEGWIADTQYF. The CDR3 DNA sequence: TGTGCCAGCAGCCCCGAGGGTTGGATCGCAGATACGCAGTATTTT. J is TRBJ2-3 and V is TRBV5-4; D perhaps matches TRBD2 (5 bases). Trimming removed 4 bases from V and 4 bases from J, with 16 bases in between. Germline CDR1 SGHNT, CDR2 YYREEE (reference sequence). The CDR3 loop spans 15 amino acids.

This clone was seen more than once but under ten times. The gene calls are TRBV19 and TRBJ2-3, with 7 bases lining up with TRBD2. Germline V lookup: CDR1 LNHDA, CDR2 SQIVND (reference sequence). The CDR3 extends over 14 amino acids. V gave up 6 bases and J gave up 0 bases; unmatched junction bases: 3. CDR3 in DNA: TGTGCCAGTAGCGGGACTACTAGCACAGATACGCAGTATTTT. It translates to CASSGTTSTDTQYF.

The chain is built from TRBV18 and TRBJ2-5, with a tentative D call TRBD2 (5 bases). The DNA end is a closer match to TRBJ2-7, so the J assignment may be wrong. There are 15 residues in the CDR3. Germline V lookup: CDR1 KGHSH, CDR2 LQKENI. CDR3 nucleotides: TGTGCCAGCTCACCAAATACTAGGAGTCGCTACGAGCAGTACTTC. This sequence encodes CASSPNTRSRYEQYF.

The rearrangement joins TRBV25-1 to TRBJ2-4, with D possibly being TRBD2 (5 bases). The V gene's germline CDR1 is MGHDK and CDR2 SYGVNS. Deletions cut 2 bases from V and 9 bases from J, with 14 bases between. The CDR3 has 14 residues. CDR3 nucleotide sequence: TGTGCCAGCAGTGAACGGGGATCTTGGGGCATTCAGTACTTC. It encodes CASSERGSWGIQYF. The full variable domain, its missing parts supplied by reference TRBV25-1 and TRBJ2-4, is EADIYQTPRYLVIGTGKKITLECSQTMGHDKMYWYQQDPGMELHLIHYSYGVNSTEKGDLSSESTVSRIRTEHFPLTLESARPSHTSQYLCASSERGSWGIQYFGAGTRLSVL.

The rearrangement joins TRBV25-1 to TRBJ2-7; 10 nucleotides match TRBD2. The CDR3 runs to 14 residues. Trimming took 1 base from V and 9 from J; bases not matched to a gene: 6. Per germline, CDR1 MGHDK and CDR2 SYGVNS. CDR3 sequence (DNA): TGTGCCAGCAGTGAATCTAGCGGGGGCCCCCGGCAGTACTTC. It is translated as CASSESSGGPRQYF.

The chain employs TRBV27 and TRBJ1-6; no firm D call. Germline V gives CDR1 MNHEY, CDR2 SMNVEV (reference sequence). The germline V and J ends were trimmed by 4 bases and 8 bases, with 21 bases remaining between them. This CDR3 is built from 17 residues. The CDR3 spells CASSSQKAIISDSPLHF. CDR3 DNA sequence: TGTGCCAGCAGTTCACAGAAGGCCATAATTTCGGATTCACCCCTCCACTTT.

This chain links TRBV7-3 with TRBJ2-2; D uncertain. This CDR3 spans 12 amino acids. Trimming stripped 5 bases from V and 3 bases from J, with 4 bases between. CDR1 SGHTA and CDR2 FQGTGA come from the germline V gene. The CDR3 spells CASSPYTGELFF. The DNA of the CDR3 is TGTGCCAGCAGCCCCTACACCGGGGAGCTGTTTTTT.

V gene TRBV5-6 combines with J gene TRBJ2-7; TRBD1 agrees at 8 bases. There are 14 residues in the CDR3. The V gene's germline CDR1 is SGHDT and CDR2 YYEEEE. J lost 3 bases, V lost 4 bases, and 6 bases had no gene match. CDR3 loop: CASSGRQGYYEQYF. CDR3 in DNA: TGTGCCAGCAGCGGAAGACAGGGGTACTACGAGCAGTACTTC.

This sequence joins TRBV5-1 and TRBJ1-1; D ambiguous. The CDR3 consists of 13 residues. Trimming shortened V by 4 bases and J by 6 bases, and 13 bases separated the two germline ends. Germline CDR1 reads SGHRS; CDR2 reads YFSETQ. The CDR3 DNA reads TGCGCCAGCAGCCCCCTCTTCGGGGCTGAAGCTTTCTTT. Amino acid sequence: CASSPLFGAEAFF.

CDR3 region: CASSFNAGGRSGELFF. In nucleotides, the CDR3 is TGTGCCAGCAGCTTTAACGCGGGGGGCCGGAGCGGGGAGCTGTTTTTT. This chain connects TRBV7-2 to TRBJ2-2; 8 nucleotides agree with TRBD2. CDR1 SGHTA and CDR2 FQGNSA come from the germline V gene. The CDR3 contains 16 residues. The trim removed 3 bases at V and 7 bases at J, leaving 10 bases unmatched.

V usage is TRBV11-2 and J usage is TRBJ1-1, with D maybe TRBD1 (5 bases). The germline V gene has CDR1 SGHAT and CDR2 FQNNGV. CDR3 size: 16 residues. The V gene lost 1 base and the J gene lost 4 bases, with 16 bases spanning the gap. CDR3 DNA: TGTGCCAGCAGCTTAGCGGGCGCAGGGTCGGCCACTGAAGCTTTCTTT. Translating gives CASSLAGAGSATEAFF.

This clone was picked up a small number of times. This chain joins TRBV19 and TRBJ2-1; 10 nucleotides align to TRBD2. The V gene's germline CDR1 is LNHDA and CDR2 SQIVND (reference sequence). The CDR3 length is 14 residues. The V segment lost 3 bases and the J segment 6 bases; nucleotides outside the gene matches: 2. This CDR3 is CASSILAGANEQFF. The CDR3 DNA reads as TGTGCCAGTAGTATCCTAGCGGGAGCCAATGAGCAGTTCTTC.

In its sample, this clone was seen a few times. The V and J genes are TRBV2 and TRBJ2-7; the D gene is possibly TRBD1 (6 bases). Trimming cost V 4 bases and J 2 bases, with 12 bases left between them. CDR3 length: 14 residues. The germline CDR1 and CDR2 sequences are SNHLY and FYNNEI. The CDR3 here is CASSVGDTTYEQYF. CDR3 nucleotides: TGTGCCAGCAGTGTCGGGGACACTACCTACGAGCAGTACTTC.